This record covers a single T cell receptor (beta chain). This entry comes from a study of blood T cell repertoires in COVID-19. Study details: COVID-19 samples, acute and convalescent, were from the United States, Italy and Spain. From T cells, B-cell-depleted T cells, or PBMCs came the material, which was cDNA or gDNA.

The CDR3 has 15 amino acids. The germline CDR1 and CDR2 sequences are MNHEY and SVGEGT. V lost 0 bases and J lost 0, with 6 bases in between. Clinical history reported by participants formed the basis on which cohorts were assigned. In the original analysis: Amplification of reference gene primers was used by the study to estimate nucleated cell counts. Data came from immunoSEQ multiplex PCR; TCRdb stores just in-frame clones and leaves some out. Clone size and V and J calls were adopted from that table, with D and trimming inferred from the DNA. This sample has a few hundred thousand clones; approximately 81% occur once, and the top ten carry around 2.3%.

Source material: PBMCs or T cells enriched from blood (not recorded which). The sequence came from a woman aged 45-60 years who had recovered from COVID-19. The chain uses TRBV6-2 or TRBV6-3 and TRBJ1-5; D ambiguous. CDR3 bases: TGTGCCAGCAGTTACTCTTACAATAGCAATCAGCCCCAGCATTTT. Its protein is CASSYSYNSNQPQHF.